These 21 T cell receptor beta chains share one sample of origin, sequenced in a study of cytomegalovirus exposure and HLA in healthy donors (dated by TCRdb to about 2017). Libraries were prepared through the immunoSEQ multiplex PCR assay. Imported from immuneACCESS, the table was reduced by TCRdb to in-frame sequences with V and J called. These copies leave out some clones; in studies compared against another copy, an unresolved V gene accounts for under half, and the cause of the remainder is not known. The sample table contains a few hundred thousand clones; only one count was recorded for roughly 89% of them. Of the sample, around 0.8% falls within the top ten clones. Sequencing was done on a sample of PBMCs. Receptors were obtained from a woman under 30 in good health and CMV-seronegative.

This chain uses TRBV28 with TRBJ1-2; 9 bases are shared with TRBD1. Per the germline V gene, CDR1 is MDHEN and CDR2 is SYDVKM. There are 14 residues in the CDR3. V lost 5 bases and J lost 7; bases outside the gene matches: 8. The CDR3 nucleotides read TGTGCCAGCAGTACTTACCGGGACAGGGCTGGCTACACCTTC. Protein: CASSTYRDRAGYTF.

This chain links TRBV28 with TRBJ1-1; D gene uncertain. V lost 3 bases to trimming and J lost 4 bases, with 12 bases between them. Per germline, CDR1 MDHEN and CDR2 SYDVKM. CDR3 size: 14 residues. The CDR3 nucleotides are TGTGCCAGCAGTTTGGCAGGAACCCTCACTGAAGCTTTCTTT. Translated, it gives CASSLAGTLTEAFF.

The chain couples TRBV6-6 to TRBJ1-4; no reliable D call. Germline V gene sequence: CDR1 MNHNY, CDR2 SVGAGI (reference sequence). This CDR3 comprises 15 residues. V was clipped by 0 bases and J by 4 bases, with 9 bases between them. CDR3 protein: CASSYSRGGNEKLFF. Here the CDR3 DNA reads TGTGCCAGCAGTTACTCCCGGGGTGGTAATGAAAAACTGTTTTTT.

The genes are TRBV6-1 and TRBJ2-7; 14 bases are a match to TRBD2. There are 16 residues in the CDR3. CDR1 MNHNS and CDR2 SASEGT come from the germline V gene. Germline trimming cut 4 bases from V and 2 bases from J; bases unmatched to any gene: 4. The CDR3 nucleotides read TGTGCCAGCAGTGCCGGGACTAGCGGGAGAGCCTACGAGCAGTACTTC. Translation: CASSAGTSGRAYEQYF.

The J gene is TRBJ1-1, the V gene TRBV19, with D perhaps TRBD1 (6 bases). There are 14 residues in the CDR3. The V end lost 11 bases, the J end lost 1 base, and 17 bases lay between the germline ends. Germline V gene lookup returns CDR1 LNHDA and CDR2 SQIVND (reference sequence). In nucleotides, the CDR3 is TGTGCCGAAATGGGGGGGCCAACGAACACTGAAGCTTTCTTT. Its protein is CAEMGGPTNTEAFF.

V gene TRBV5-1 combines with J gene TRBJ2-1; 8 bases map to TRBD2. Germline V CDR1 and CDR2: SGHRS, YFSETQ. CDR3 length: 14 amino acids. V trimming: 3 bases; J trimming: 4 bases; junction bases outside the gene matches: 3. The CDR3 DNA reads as TGCGCCAGCAGCTCAGGCGGGAGGTACAATGAGCAGTTCTTC. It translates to CASSSGGRYNEQFF.

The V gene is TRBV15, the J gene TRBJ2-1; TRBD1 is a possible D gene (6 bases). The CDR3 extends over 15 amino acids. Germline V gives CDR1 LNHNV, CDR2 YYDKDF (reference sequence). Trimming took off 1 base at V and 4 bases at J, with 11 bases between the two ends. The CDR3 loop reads CATSRGTVIYNEQFF. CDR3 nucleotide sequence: TGTGCCACCAGCAGAGGGACAGTCATATACAATGAGCAGTTCTTC.

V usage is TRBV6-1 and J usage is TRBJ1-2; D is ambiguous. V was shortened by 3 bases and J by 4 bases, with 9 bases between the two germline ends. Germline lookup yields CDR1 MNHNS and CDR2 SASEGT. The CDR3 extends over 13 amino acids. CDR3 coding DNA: TGTGCCAGCAGTGAGAACCCCGGCTATGGCTACACCTTC. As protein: CASSENPGYGYTF.

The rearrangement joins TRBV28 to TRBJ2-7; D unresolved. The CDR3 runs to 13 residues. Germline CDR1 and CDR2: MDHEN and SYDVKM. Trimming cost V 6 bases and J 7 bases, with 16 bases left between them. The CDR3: CASSTRRPTEQYF. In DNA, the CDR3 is TGTGCCAGCAGCACTCGTCGGCCGACAGAGCAGTACTTC. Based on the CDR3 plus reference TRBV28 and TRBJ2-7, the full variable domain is DVKVTQSSRYLVKRTGEKVFLECVQDMDHENMFWYRQDPGLGLRLIYFSYDVKMKEKGDIPEGYSVSREKKERFSLILESASTNQTSMYLCASSTRRPTEQYFGPGTRLTVT.

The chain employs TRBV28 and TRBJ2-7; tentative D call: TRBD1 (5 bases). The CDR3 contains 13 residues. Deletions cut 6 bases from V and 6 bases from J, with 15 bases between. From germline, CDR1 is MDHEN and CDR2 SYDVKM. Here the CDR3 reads CASSLHPRGEQYF. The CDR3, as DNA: TGTGCCAGCAGCCTTCACCCAAGGGGCGAGCAGTACTTC.

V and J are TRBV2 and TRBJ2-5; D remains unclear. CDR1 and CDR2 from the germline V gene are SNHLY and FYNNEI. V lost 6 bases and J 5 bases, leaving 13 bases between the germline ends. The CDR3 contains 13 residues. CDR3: CASRVGLVETQYF. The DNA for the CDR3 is TGTGCCAGCAGGGTGGGTCTAGTCGAGACCCAGTACTTC.

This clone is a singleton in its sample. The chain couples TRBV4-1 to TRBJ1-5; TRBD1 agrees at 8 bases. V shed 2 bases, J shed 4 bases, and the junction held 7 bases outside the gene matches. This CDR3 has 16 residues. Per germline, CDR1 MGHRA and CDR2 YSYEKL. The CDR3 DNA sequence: TGCGCCAGCAGCCAACCCCAGGGACAGGCGAATCAGCCCCAGCATTTT. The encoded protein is CASSQPQGQANQPQHF.

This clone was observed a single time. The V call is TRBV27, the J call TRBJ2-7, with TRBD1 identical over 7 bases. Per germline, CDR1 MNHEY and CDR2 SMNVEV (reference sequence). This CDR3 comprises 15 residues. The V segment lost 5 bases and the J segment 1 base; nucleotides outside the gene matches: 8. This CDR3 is CASSQRQGTSYEQYF. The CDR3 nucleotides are TGTGCCAGCAGTCAGCGACAGGGCACGTCCTACGAGCAGTACTTC.

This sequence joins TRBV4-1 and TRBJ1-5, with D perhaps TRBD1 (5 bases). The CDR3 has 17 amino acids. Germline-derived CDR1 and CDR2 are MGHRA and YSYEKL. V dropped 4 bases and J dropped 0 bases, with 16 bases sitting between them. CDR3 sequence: CASSPAPPGDSNQPQHF. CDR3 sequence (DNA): TGCGCCAGCAGCCCGGCCCCTCCGGGGGATAGCAATCAGCCCCAGCATTTT.

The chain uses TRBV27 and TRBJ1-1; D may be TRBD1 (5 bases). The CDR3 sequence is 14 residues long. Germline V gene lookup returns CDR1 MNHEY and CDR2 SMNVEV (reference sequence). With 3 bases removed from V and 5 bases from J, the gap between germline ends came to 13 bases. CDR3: CASSLSRASTEAFF. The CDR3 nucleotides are TGTGCCAGCAGTTTGTCCAGGGCGTCAACTGAAGCTTTCTTT.

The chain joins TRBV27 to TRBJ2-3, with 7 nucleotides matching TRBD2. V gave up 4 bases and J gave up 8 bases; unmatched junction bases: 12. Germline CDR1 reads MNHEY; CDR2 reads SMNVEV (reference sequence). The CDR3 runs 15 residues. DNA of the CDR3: TGTGCCAGCAGTTCCGGGACTACTTTCTCCGCTACGCAGTATTTT. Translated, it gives CASSSGTTFSATQYF.

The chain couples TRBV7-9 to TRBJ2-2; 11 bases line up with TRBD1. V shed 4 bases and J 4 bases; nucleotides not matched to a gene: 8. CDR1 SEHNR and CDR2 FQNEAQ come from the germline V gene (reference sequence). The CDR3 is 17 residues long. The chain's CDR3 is CASSSTPGQGVTGELFF. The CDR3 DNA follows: TGTGCCAGCAGCTCTACTCCGGGACAGGGGGTCACCGGGGAGCTGTTTTTT.

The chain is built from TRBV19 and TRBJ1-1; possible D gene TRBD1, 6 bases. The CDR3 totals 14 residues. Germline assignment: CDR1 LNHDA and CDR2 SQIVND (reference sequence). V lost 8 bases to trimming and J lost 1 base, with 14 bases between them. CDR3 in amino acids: CASQWNRENTEAFF. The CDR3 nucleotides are TGTGCCAGTCAGTGGAACAGGGAGAACACTGAAGCTTTCTTT. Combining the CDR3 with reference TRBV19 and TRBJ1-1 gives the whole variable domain DGGITQSPKYLFRKEGQNVTLSCEQNLNHDAMYWYRQDPGQGLRLIYYSQIVNDFQKGDIAEGYSVSREKKESFPLTVTSAQKNPTAFYLCASQWNRENTEAFFGQGTRLTVV.

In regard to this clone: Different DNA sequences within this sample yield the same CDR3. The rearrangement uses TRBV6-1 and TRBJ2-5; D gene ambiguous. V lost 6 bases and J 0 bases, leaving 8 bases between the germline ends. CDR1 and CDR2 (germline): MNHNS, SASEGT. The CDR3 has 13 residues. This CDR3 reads CASRRSYQETQYF. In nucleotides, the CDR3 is TGTGCCAGCAGGCGGAGCTACCAAGAGACCCAGTACTTC.

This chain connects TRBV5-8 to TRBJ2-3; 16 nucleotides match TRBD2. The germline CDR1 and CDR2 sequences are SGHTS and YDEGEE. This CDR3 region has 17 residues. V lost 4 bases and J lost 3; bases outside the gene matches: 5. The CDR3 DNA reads TGTGCCAGCAGCAAGGGACTAGCGGGGGGGTCGACAGATACGCAGTATTTT. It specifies CASSKGLAGGSTDTQYF.

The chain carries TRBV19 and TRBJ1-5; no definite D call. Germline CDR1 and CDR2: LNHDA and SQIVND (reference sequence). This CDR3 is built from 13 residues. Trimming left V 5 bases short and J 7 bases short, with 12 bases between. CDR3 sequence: CASSRMELQPQHF. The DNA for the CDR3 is TGTGCCAGTAGTCGGATGGAGCTGCAGCCCCAGCATTTT.